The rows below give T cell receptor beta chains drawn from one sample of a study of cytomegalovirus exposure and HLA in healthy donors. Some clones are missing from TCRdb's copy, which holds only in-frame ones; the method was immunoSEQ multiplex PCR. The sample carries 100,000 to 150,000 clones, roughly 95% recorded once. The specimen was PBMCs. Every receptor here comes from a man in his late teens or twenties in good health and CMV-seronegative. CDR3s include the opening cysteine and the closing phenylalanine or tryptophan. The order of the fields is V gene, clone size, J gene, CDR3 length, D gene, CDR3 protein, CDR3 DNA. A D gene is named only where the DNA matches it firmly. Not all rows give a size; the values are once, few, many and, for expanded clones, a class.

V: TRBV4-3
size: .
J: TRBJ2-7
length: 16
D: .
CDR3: CASSQEMDARSYEQYF
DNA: TGCGCCAGCAGCCAAGAGATGGATGCCCGGAGTTACGAGCAGTACTTC

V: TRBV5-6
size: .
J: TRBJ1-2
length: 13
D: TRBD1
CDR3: CASREGQYYGYTF
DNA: TGTGCCAGCAGGGAGGGACAGTACTATGGCTACACCTTC

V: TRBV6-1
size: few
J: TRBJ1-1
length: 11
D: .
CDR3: CASRLESEAFF
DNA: TGTGCCAGCAGGTTGGAGAGTGAAGCTTTCTTT

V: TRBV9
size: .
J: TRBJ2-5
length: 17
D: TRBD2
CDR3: CASSPGTSGRREETQYF
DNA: TGTGCCAGCAGCCCCGGGACTAGCGGGAGACGGGAAGAGACCCAGTACTTC

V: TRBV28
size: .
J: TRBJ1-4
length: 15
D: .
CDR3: CASRPLPRRGEKLFF
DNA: TGTGCCAGCAGGCCCCTTCCCCGCAGGGGTGAAAAACTGTTTTTT

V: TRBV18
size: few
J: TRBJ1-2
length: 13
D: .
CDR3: CASSPPTAGGYTF
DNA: TGTGCCAGCTCACCACCGACAGCTGGTGGCTACACCTTC

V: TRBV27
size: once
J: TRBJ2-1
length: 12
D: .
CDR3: CASGGVHNEQFF
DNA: TGTGCCAGCGGCGGGGTCCACAATGAGCAGTTCTTC

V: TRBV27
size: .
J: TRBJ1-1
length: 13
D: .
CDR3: CASSLGALAEAFF
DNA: TGTGCCAGCAGTTTAGGGGCCTTAGCTGAAGCTTTCTTT

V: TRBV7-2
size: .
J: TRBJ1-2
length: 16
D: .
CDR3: CASSLESRRGVAGYTF
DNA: TGTGCCAGCAGCTTAGAATCCCGGAGGGGTGTTGCAGGCTACACCTTC

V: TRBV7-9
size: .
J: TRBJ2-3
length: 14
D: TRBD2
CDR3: CASSHPGTSGTQYF
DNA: TGTGCCAGCAGCCACCCCGGGACTAGCGGTACGCAGTATTTT

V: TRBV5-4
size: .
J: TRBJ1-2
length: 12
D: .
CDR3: CASSRAGHGYTF
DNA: TGTGCCAGCAGCCGCGCCGGTCATGGCTACACCTTC

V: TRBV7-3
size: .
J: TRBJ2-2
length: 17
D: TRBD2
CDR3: CASSLNGIAGGPRELFF
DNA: TGTGCCAGCAGCTTAAATGGGATAGCGGGAGGGCCCCGGGAGCTGTTTTTT

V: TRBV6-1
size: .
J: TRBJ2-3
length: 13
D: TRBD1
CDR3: CASVQGGTDTQYF
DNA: TGTGCCAGCGTACAGGGGGGCACAGATACGCAGTATTTT

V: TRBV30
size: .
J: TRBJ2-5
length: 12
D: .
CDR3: CAWSGLDGTQYF
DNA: TGTGCCTGGAGTGGTCTAGACGGGACCCAGTACTTC

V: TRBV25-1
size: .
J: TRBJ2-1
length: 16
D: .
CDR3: CASRTSRVESYNEQFF
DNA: TGTGCCAGCAGAACCTCCCGAGTGGAGTCCTACAATGAGCAGTTCTTC

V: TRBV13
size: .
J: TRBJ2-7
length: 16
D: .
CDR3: CASSFRRVQPSYEQYF
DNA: TGTGCCAGCAGCTTTAGGAGGGTGCAACCCTCCTACGAGCAGTACTTC